The 27 T cell receptor beta chains listed next were all sequenced from one sample in a study of blood T cell repertoires in COVID-19. Measured with immunoSEQ multiplex PCR; TCRdb has only the in-frame clones, and not every one. Of fewer than 200,000 clones in the sample, 84% were seen once. Material for sequencing was PBMCs or T cells enriched from blood (not recorded which). These receptors all come from a woman younger than 45 who had been exposed to COVID-19.

This clone was seen a single time. The V gene is TRBV6-2 or TRBV6-3, the J gene TRBJ1-2, with D unclear. Germline V CDR1 and CDR2: MNHEY, SVGEGT. Trimming stripped 0 bases from V and 13 bases from J, with 12 bases between. The CDR3 sequence is 12 residues long. The CDR3 loop reads CASSYSIVGGTF. The DNA for the CDR3 is TGTGCCAGCAGTTACTCGATCGTTGGCGGCACCTTC.

The V and J genes are TRBV9 and TRBJ2-1, with D uncertain. The CDR3 length is 12 residues. The germline CDR1 and CDR2 sequences are SGDLS and YYNGEE. Trimming took off 6 bases at V and 7 bases at J, with 11 bases between the two ends. The CDR3 nucleotides are TGTGCCAGCACGAACTCTCGGAATGAGCAGTTCTTC. Its protein product is CASTNSRNEQFF.

This clone turned up a few times. The chain links TRBV2 to TRBJ2-1; D is unclear. This CDR3 is built from 13 residues. CDR1 and CDR2 (germline): SNHLY, FYNNEI. Trimming took 7 bases from V and 5 from J, leaving 12 bases between them. CDR3 DNA sequence: TGTGCCAGCACCCAGGTTGTCGACAATGAGCAGTTCTTC. Its translation: CASTQVVDNEQFF.

The chain has TRBV15 and TRBJ2-3; 13 positions match TRBD2. Germline loops: CDR1 LNHNV, CDR2 YYDKDF (reference sequence). This CDR3 is built from 18 residues. V dropped 0 bases and J dropped 5; count of bases not matched to a gene: 8. CDR3 DNA: TGTGCCACCAGCAGAGATCCGGGACTAGCGGGGTCAAGAGATACGCAGTATTTT. Protein: CATSRDPGLAGSRDTQYF. The full variable domain, its missing parts supplied by reference TRBV15 and TRBJ2-3, is DAMVIQNPRYQVTQFGKPVTLSCSQTLNHNVMYWYQQKSSQAPKLLFHYYDKDFNNEADTPDNFQSRRPNTSFCFLDIRSPGLGDTAMYLCATSRDPGLAGSRDTQYFGPGTRLTVL.

The chain combines TRBV3-1 (or the pseudogene TRBV3-2) with TRBJ1-1; 8 nucleotides line up with TRBD1. The CDR3 is made up of 13 amino acids. Germline values: CDR1 LGHDT, CDR2 YNNKEL (reference sequence). J lost 5 bases, V lost 7 bases, and 6 bases had no gene match. DNA of the CDR3: TGTGCCAGCACCGACAGGGGATATACTGAAGCTTTCTTT. Residues: CASTDRGYTEAFF.

The chain carries TRBV10-2 and TRBJ1-2; unclear D gene. Germline V gene sequence: CDR1 WSHSY, CDR2 SAAADI. This CDR3 spans 12 amino acids. The ends were cut back, 8 bases at V and 8 bases at J, with 15 bases in the middle. Here the CDR3 DNA reads TGCGCCAGCGCCGGCCCCTCGGGGGGCTACACCTTC. Its protein product is CASAGPSGGYTF.

This chain links TRBV10-1 with TRBJ1-1; D remains ambiguous. The CDR3 runs 13 residues. Germline assignment: CDR1 WNHNN and CDR2 SYGVQD (reference sequence). The V end was cut by 8 bases, the J end by 0 bases, with 10 bases between. CDR3 amino acids: CASSDGVNTEAFF. The CDR3 DNA is TGCGCCAGCTCCGACGGGGTGAACACTGAAGCTTTCTTT.

The genes are TRBV7-2 and TRBJ2-7; 7 nucleotides agree with TRBD1. Trimming cost V 1 base and J 1 base; bases outside gene matches: 4. The CDR3 runs to 15 residues. Per the germline V gene, CDR1 is SGHTA and CDR2 is FQGNSA. The CDR3 is CASSLGQGDSYEQYF. The CDR3 nucleotides are TGTGCCAGCAGCTTAGGGCAGGGGGATTCCTACGAGCAGTACTTC.

The chain has TRBV12-3 or TRBV12-4 and TRBJ1-2; a possible D gene is TRBD1 (6 bases). This CDR3 is built from 13 residues. Trimming removed 6 bases at V and 3 bases at J, with 11 bases between. Here the CDR3 reads CASSRAGDYGYTF. CDR3 bases: TGTGCCAGCAGCCGTGCAGGGGACTATGGCTACACCTTC.

The chain has TRBV9 and TRBJ2-5; 12 bases map to TRBD2. With V trimmed by 2 bases and J by 0 bases, 5 bases remained unmatched. This CDR3 has 17 residues. Germline V gene sequence: CDR1 SGDLS, CDR2 YYNGEE. CDR3 sequence: CASSVGLAGTNQETQYF. The CDR3 DNA follows: TGTGCCAGCAGCGTCGGACTAGCGGGGACAAACCAAGAGACCCAGTACTTC.

This sequence joins TRBV29-1 and TRBJ1-4; D unresolved. V was pared by 0 bases and J by 5 bases, with 13 bases between. The CDR3 has 15 residues. From germline, CDR1 is SQVTM and CDR2 ANQGSEA. The CDR3 coding sequence is TGCAGCGTTGAAGATACGAGGGCTGGGAATGAAAAACTGTTTTTT. Its translation is CSVEDTRAGNEKLFF. Variable domain in full (rest from reference TRBV29-1 and TRBJ1-4): SAVISQKPSRDICQRGTSLTIQCQVDSQVTMMFWYRQQPGQSLTLIATANQGSEATYESGFVIDKFPISRPNLTFSTLTVSNMSPEDSSIYLCSVEDTRAGNEKLFFGSGTQLSVL.

This chain links TRBV19 with TRBJ1-1; 10 bases fit TRBD1. The V and J ends lost 4 bases and 6 bases, in that order; junction bases with no gene match: 11. Germline V gives CDR1 LNHDA, CDR2 SQIVND (reference sequence). The CDR3 runs 16 residues. For the CDR3, the DNA is TGTGCCAGTAGTAGGACTCCGGGACAGGGGAGAGCTGAAGCTTTCTTT. Residues: CASSRTPGQGRAEAFF.

There are a few counts of this clone. The chain is built from TRBV13 and TRBJ2-3; 8 bases fit TRBD1. From germline, CDR1 is PRHDT and CDR2 FYEKMQ (reference sequence). This CDR3 contains 15 residues. With 5 bases clipped from V and 5 bases from J, the junction kept 9 bases outside the gene matches. The CDR3 spells CASSTRVQGGDTQYF. The CDR3 nucleotides read TGTGCCAGCAGCACAAGAGTACAGGGGGGAGATACGCAGTATTTT.

The chain recombines TRBV9 with TRBJ2-7; the match to TRBD1 covers 7 bases. CDR1 is SGDLS, CDR2 YYNGEE, per germline. There are 15 residues in the CDR3. J lost 4 bases, V lost 3 bases, and 10 bases had no gene match. CDR3 coding DNA: TGTGCCAGCAGCGCTCACCGGGACAGTCTATACGAGCAGTACTTC. Its protein is CASSAHRDSLYEQYF.

This chain links TRBV29-1 with TRBJ1-1; D not resolved. The germline V gene encodes CDR1 SQVTM and CDR2 ANQGSEA. The CDR3 spans 12 residues. The V and J ends lost 3 bases and 4 bases respectively, with 9 bases between them. CDR3 sequence: CSVEGDATEAFF. CDR3 in DNA: TGCAGCGTTGAGGGCGATGCCACTGAAGCTTTCTTT.

This chain links TRBV30 with TRBJ2-7; D might be TRBD2 (5 bases). There are 12 residues in the CDR3. V lost 3 bases, J lost 3 bases, and 9 bases lay in between. Germline V gene sequence: CDR1 GTSNPN, CDR2 SVGIG (reference sequence). The DNA of the CDR3 is TGTGCCTGGAGCCCGGCGGGCTACGAGCAGTACTTC. Translating it yields CAWSPAGYEQYF.

This chain links TRBV7-8 with TRBJ2-3; TRBD2 might be the D (7 bases). The CDR3 sequence is 19 residues long. Germline V gives CDR1 SGHVS, CDR2 FQNEAQ. The V end was cut by 2 bases, the J end by 6 bases, with 27 bases between. The CDR3 region is CASSLPAGRGHPTGDTQYF. CDR3 in DNA: TGTGCCAGCAGCTTACCGGCAGGGCGGGGGCACCCCACCGGGGATACGCAGTATTTT. Looking up the rest from reference TRBV7-8 and TRBJ2-3 gives the full variable domain: GAGVSQSPRYKVAKRGQDVALRCDPISGHVSLFWYQQALGQGPEFLTYFQNEAQLDKSGLPSDRFFAERPEGSVSTLKIQRTQQEDSAVYLCASSLPAGRGHPTGDTQYFGPGTRLTVL.

The chain couples TRBV7-6 to TRBJ2-7; TRBD1 aligns across 7 bases. The V gene's germline CDR1 is SGHVS and CDR2 FNYEAQ. The CDR3 extends over 17 amino acids. V gave up 1 base and J gave up 2 bases; unmatched junction bases: 11. The CDR3 sequence: CASSLGHVAGGTYEQYF. In DNA form, the CDR3 reads TGTGCCAGCAGCTTAGGTCATGTGGCAGGGGGTACCTACGAGCAGTACTTC.

This rearrangement joins TRBV9 to TRBJ2-2; no reliable D call. Trimming removed 2 bases at V and 6 bases at J, with 5 bases between. The CDR3 is 12 amino acids. Germline V lookup: CDR1 SGDLS, CDR2 YYNGEE. CDR3 in amino acids: CASSVVSGELFF. Here the CDR3 DNA reads TGTGCCAGCAGCGTCGTTTCCGGGGAGCTGTTTTTT.

For the CDR3, the DNA is TGCAGCTTCGGACAGGGAGGAGCTGAAGCTTTCTTT. This codes for CSFGQGGAEAFF. The genes are TRBV29-1 and TRBJ1-1; 8 nucleotides align to TRBD1. The V gene end was trimmed by 8 bases and the J gene end by 6 bases; junction bases not matched to a gene: 8. Germline CDR1 and CDR2: SQVTM and ANQGSEA. The CDR3 covers 12 residues.

This chain joins TRBV20-1 and TRBJ1-1, with D uncertain. Trimming shortened V by 1 base and J by 11 bases, and 11 bases separated the two germline ends. This CDR3 is built from 11 residues. CDR1 DFQATT and CDR2 SNEGSKA come from the germline V gene (reference sequence). CDR3 bases: TGCAGTGCTAGAGTGTCAGAGGAGGCTTTCTTT. Its protein product is CSARVSEEAFF.

The V call is TRBV18, the J call TRBJ1-3, with D possibly matching TRBD1 (5 bases). CDR1 and CDR2 from the germline V gene are KGHSH and LQKENI. This CDR3 is built from 15 residues. V shed 6 bases and J shed 0 bases, with 12 bases lying between them. The CDR3 region is CASSPDTPSGNTIYF. Written as DNA, the CDR3 is TGTGCCAGCTCCCCGGACACCCCCTCTGGAAACACCATATATTTT.

The chain recombines TRBV7-6 with TRBJ1-3; no clear D. Trimming took 1 base from V and 5 from J, leaving 12 bases between them. The germline V gene encodes CDR1 SGHVS and CDR2 FNYEAQ. This CDR3 has 15 residues. The CDR3: CASSLDGGWRNTIYF. CDR3 bases: TGTGCCAGCAGCTTAGATGGAGGGTGGAGAAACACCATATATTTT.

This clone was recorded once. The chain carries TRBV18 and TRBJ1-2, with D maybe TRBD1 (6 bases). The length of the CDR3 is 14 residues. V lost 2 bases and J lost 7, with 14 bases in between. The germline V gene has CDR1 KGHSH and CDR2 LQKENI. In DNA form, the CDR3 reads TGTGCCAGCTCACCAGCTATCCAGGGGCTTGGCTACACCTTC. Its translation is CASSPAIQGLGYTF.

The V call is TRBV2, the J call TRBJ1-5, with D possibly matching TRBD1 (5 bases). CDR1 and CDR2 (germline): SNHLY, FYNNEI. This CDR3 is built from 14 residues. Trimming stripped 5 bases from V and 1 base from J, with 9 bases between. In DNA form, the CDR3 reads TGTGCCAGCAGTTATTCAGGGAGCAATCAGCCCCAGCATTTT. Protein sequence: CASSYSGSNQPQHF.

The chain's CDR3 is CASGERGHNEKLFF. The CDR3 DNA is TGTGCCAGCGGAGAAAGGGGGCACAATGAAAAACTGTTTTTT. The chain recombines TRBV2 with TRBJ1-4; 7 bases map to TRBD1. Losses at the gene ends were 8 bases for V and 5 bases for J; bases not matched to a gene: 8. The V gene's germline CDR1 is SNHLY and CDR2 FYNNEI. The CDR3 spans 14 residues.

The gene calls are TRBV5-6 and TRBJ2-4, with TRBD1 matching over 10 bases. The CDR3 contains 18 residues. Germline values: CDR1 SGHDT, CDR2 YYEEEE. V shed 4 bases and J 5 bases; nucleotides not matched to a gene: 15. The CDR3 loop is CASSRPRTGGPGENIQYF. The CDR3 DNA follows: TGTGCCAGCAGCCGACCACGGACAGGGGGGCCCGGAGAAAACATTCAGTACTTC.